The 19 T cell receptor beta chains in this list originate from one sample, sequenced in a study of blood T cell repertoires in COVID-19. TCRdb keeps only in-frame clones here, not all; method: immunoSEQ multiplex PCR. Of around 230,000 clones in the sample, roughly four fifths are singletons; the top ten hold about 15%. Material: PBMCs or T cells enriched from blood (not recorded which). The receptors here all came from a man aged 35 to 55 who had recovered from COVID-19.

V and J are TRBV4-1 and TRBJ2-4; 8 bases line up with TRBD2. The junction had 4 bases not matched to a gene; V was cut back by 1 base and J by 11 bases. Germline V CDR1 and CDR2: MGHRA, YSYEKL. The CDR3 has 13 amino acids. The CDR3 protein is CASSQATSGLQYF. The CDR3 DNA follows: TGCGCCAGCAGCCAAGCAACTAGCGGCCTTCAGTACTTC.

V is TRBV19 and J is TRBJ1-2; TRBD1 aligns across 8 bases. This CDR3 contains 16 residues. V trimming: 2 bases; J trimming: 10 bases; junction bases outside the gene matches: 15. Germline loops: CDR1 LNHDA, CDR2 SQIVND (reference sequence). CDR3 amino acids: CASSIIGGQVEGFYTF. The DNA for the CDR3 is TGTGCCAGTAGTATAATAGGGGGACAGGTCGAAGGATTCTACACCTTC. Filled out from reference TRBV19 and TRBJ1-2, the complete variable domain reads DGGITQSPKYLFRKEGQNVTLSCEQNLNHDAMYWYRQDPGQGLRLIYYSQIVNDFQKGDIAEGYSVSREKKESFPLTVTSAQKNPTAFYLCASSIIGGQVEGFYTFGSGTRLTVV.

The chain joins TRBV14 to TRBJ1-2; D is possibly TRBD1 (5 bases). This CDR3 spans 15 amino acids. The germline CDR1 and CDR2 sequences are SGHDN and FVKESK. The V end was cut by 4 bases, the J end by 3 bases, with 15 bases between. The CDR3 DNA reads as TGTGCCAGCAGCCGTACGGCCCGGGGGGACTATGGCTACACCTTC. Protein sequence: CASSRTARGDYGYTF.

This clone was seen only once. The rearrangement uses TRBV9 and TRBJ1-4; D is perhaps TRBD1 (6 bases). CDR3 length: 14 amino acids. Trimming stripped 2 bases from V and 6 bases from J, with 11 bases between. Germline CDR1 reads SGDLS; CDR2 reads YYNGEE. The chain's CDR3 is CASSVTGRDEKLFF. The CDR3 DNA sequence: TGTGCCAGCAGCGTTACAGGGCGCGATGAAAAACTGTTTTTT.

The rearrangement links TRBV6-5 to TRBJ1-5, with a possible D match to TRBD1 (6 bases). The germline V gene has CDR1 MNHEY and CDR2 SVGAGI. Trimming took off 6 bases at V and 5 bases at J, with 17 bases between the two ends. This CDR3 is 15 amino acids long. The CDR3 here is CASRGGLDSYQPQHF. For the CDR3, the DNA is TGTGCCAGCAGGGGGGGGTTGGACAGTTATCAGCCCCAGCATTTT.

The rearrangement uses TRBV5-8 and TRBJ2-2; 7 nucleotides agree with TRBD1. V shed 6 bases, J shed 6 bases, and the junction held 14 bases outside the gene matches. The CDR3 sequence is 16 residues long. CDR1 SGHTS and CDR2 YDEGEE come from the germline V gene. CDR3: CASTGNRGVSAGELFF. The CDR3 bases are TGTGCCAGCACCGGAAACAGGGGAGTAAGTGCCGGGGAGCTGTTTTTT. Drawing the rest from reference TRBV5-8 and TRBJ2-2, the complete variable domain is EAGVTQSPTHLIKTRGQQATLRCSPISGHTSVYWYQQALGLGLQFLLWYDEGEERNRGNFPPRFSGRQFPNYSSELNVNALELEDSALYLCASTGNRGVSAGELFFGEGSRLTVL.

This chain uses TRBV5-4 with TRBJ1-1; D call uncertain. Germline V lookup: CDR1 SGHNT, CDR2 YYREEE (reference sequence). The ends were cut back, 3 bases at V and 2 bases at J, with 8 bases in the middle. The CDR3 is made up of 13 amino acids. CDR3 sequence reads: CASSSVDNTEAFF. The CDR3 region has the DNA TGTGCCAGCAGCTCCGTAGATAACACTGAAGCTTTCTTT.

This sequence joins TRBV12-3 or TRBV12-4 and TRBJ1-1, with D possibly matching TRBD1 (5 bases). The V and J ends lost 1 base and 9 bases respectively, with 12 bases between them. The CDR3 covers 13 residues. In DNA, the CDR3 is TGTGCCAGCAGTTTAGAAAGGAACAGGCAAGCTTTCTTT. It translates to CASSLERNRQAFF.

The chain recombines TRBV28 with TRBJ1-2, with 7 bases lining up with TRBD1. V shed 7 bases, J shed 6 bases, and the junction held 8 bases outside the gene matches. CDR1 and CDR2 (germline): MDHEN, SYDVKM. This CDR3 has 13 residues. The CDR3 bases are TGTGCCAGCATGGGGAACAGGGGAGATGGCTACACCTTC. Protein: CASMGNRGDGYTF.

The genes are TRBV7-2 and TRBJ2-1, with 11 positions matching TRBD2. The length of the CDR3 is 15 residues. CDR1 SGHTA and CDR2 FQGNSA come from the germline V gene. V lost 5 bases and J lost 6; bases outside the gene matches: 6. The CDR3 DNA is TGTGCCAGCAGCCGTACTAGCGGGAGTGGCAATGAGCAGTTCTTC. Translating gives CASSRTSGSGNEQFF.

The chain has TRBV6-5 and TRBJ1-4, with 8 bases lining up with TRBD1. The CDR3 spans 15 residues. Per the germline V gene, CDR1 is MNHEY and CDR2 is SVGAGI. Trimming removed 7 bases from V and 8 bases from J; junction bases left unmatched: 12. The CDR3 region is CASTRQGPNKEKLFF. The CDR3 bases are TGTGCCAGCACGCGACAGGGGCCCAATAAAGAAAAACTGTTTTTT.

This clone has a single count. The J gene is TRBJ2-3, the V gene TRBV12-3 or TRBV12-4; no clear D gene. This CDR3 contains 12 residues. With 6 bases removed from V and 2 bases from J, the gap between germline ends came to 6 bases. This CDR3 reads CASSPNTDTQYF. The CDR3 DNA is TGTGCCAGCAGCCCCAACACAGATACGCAGTATTTT.

The CDR3 nucleotides read TGTGCCATCAGTCCGGGACAGACTAATTCACCCCTCCACTTT. Translating gives CAISPGQTNSPLHF. The V call is TRBV10-3, the J call TRBJ1-6; 7 positions match TRBD1. Per germline, CDR1 ENHRY and CDR2 SYGVKD. Losses at the gene ends were 5 bases for V and 6 bases for J; bases not matched to a gene: 4. This CDR3 spans 14 amino acids.

The V gene is TRBV27, the J gene TRBJ2-1, with D maybe TRBD1 (6 bases). Trimming stripped 7 bases from V and 8 bases from J, with 12 bases between. From germline, CDR1 is MNHEY and CDR2 SMNVEV (reference sequence). The CDR3 length is 12 residues. In DNA form, the CDR3 reads TGTGCCAGCACGGACAGTAGGGATGAGCAGTTCTTC. This encodes CASTDSRDEQFF.

This clone was observed a handful of times. This chain connects TRBV7-8 to TRBJ1-2, with D tentatively TRBD1 (5 bases). Trimming stripped 6 bases from V and 1 base from J, with 9 bases between. The CDR3 is 13 amino acids. The V gene's germline CDR1 is SGHVS and CDR2 FQNEAQ. The CDR3 DNA reads TGTGCCAGCAGTCACAGGAATAACTATGGCTACACCTTC. This translates into CASSHRNNYGYTF.

J is TRBJ1-4 and V is TRBV5-1, with D hard to call. The germline V and J ends were trimmed by 5 bases and 6 bases, with 14 bases remaining between them. The CDR3 is 14 residues long. Germline values: CDR1 SGHRS, CDR2 YFSETQ. The CDR3 bases are TGCGCCAGCAGAGGATATGAGGGCGATGAAAAACTGTTTTTT. This codes for CASRGYEGDEKLFF.

The genes are TRBV5-4 and TRBJ2-3; 9 bases are a match to TRBD1. Germline CDR1 is SGHNT and CDR2 is YYREEE (reference sequence). The CDR3 loop spans 15 amino acids. J gave up 4 bases and V 2 bases, and 5 bases lay outside the gene matches. CDR3 sequence (DNA): TGTGCCAGCAGCTTAGGGACAGGGAACCCAGATACGCAGTATTTT. This sequence encodes CASSLGTGNPDTQYF.

V gene TRBV7-3 combines with J gene TRBJ2-1; 10 nucleotides align to TRBD2. The germline gives CDR1 SGHTA, CDR2 FQGTGA. J lost 4 bases, V lost 2 bases, and 5 bases had no gene match. There are 16 residues in the CDR3. CDR3 coding DNA: TGTGCCAGCAGCTTAGGTTTAGCGGGGGGTTACAATGAGCAGTTCTTC. Its translation is CASSLGLAGGYNEQFF.

The rearrangement uses TRBV5-1 and TRBJ1-3; D not certain. This CDR3 has 16 amino acids. Germline CDR1 SGHRS, CDR2 YFSETQ. V was trimmed by 0 bases and J by 0 bases, leaving 10 bases between them. CDR3 in amino acids: CASSLGGTASGNTIYF. The DNA of the CDR3 is TGCGCCAGCAGCTTGGGAGGTACCGCCTCTGGAAACACCATATATTTT.